This T cell receptor (beta chain) was identified in a study of T-cell reconstitution after alpha-beta-depleted transplantation in children. This clonotype was detected many times. Trimming cost V 1 base and J 1 base, with 7 bases left between them. CDR3 length: 14 residues. Germline V lookup: CDR1 MDHEN, CDR2 SYDVKM. A library of TCRbeta sequences, prepared with unique molecular identifiers, was generated. MiXCR, run by TCRdb on the PCR reads, gives a single entry per CDR3 protein. The sample records about 610,000 distinct CDR3 sequences, approximately 10% being singletons. This receptor was taken from a human donor who donated a stem cell graft to a child with acute myeloid leukemia. The sequences come from PBMCs from the stem cell graft donor, collected from the stem cell graft. The gene calls are TRBV28 and TRBJ1-1; D gene ambiguous. The CDR3 sequence is CASSLFRGNTEAFF. CDR3 bases: TGTGCCAGCAGTTTATTTCGGGGGAACACTGAAGCTTTCTTT. Using reference TRBV28 and TRBJ1-1 for the parts outside the CDR3, the full variable domain is DVKVTQSSRYLVKRTGEKVFLECVQDMDHENMFWYRQDPGLGLRLIYFSYDVKMKEKGDIPEGYSVSREKKERFSLILESASTNQTSMYLCASSLFRGNTEAFFGQGTRLTVV.